This note documents a single T cell receptor beta chain sequence. The antigen remains undetermined. TRB was amplified by touch-down multiplex PCR, primer pools A and B combined. Following a re-call of the multiplex PCR reads, TCRdb has one entry per CDR3 protein and lacks DNA. The table lists 7,000 to 7,500 distinct CDR3 sequences. This sample is part of a study of T cell clusters in autoimmune cytopenias. Notes on the study in general: Comparing secondary cytopenia with chronic lymphocytic leukemia showed no cluster-lack signature, apparently masked by lymphoma repertoire.

The CDR3 runs 14 residues. Per the germline V gene, CDR1 is SGHDT and CDR2 is YYEEEE. TRB was amplified from about 260 ng of peripheral blood genomic DNA per sample. The same sample was also used in a study of T cell repertoires in aging, cancer and after chemotherapy. Per that paper: In each cancer cohort, median generation probability increased across chemotherapy, suggesting thymic output rebounded.

V gene TRBV5-6 combines with J gene TRBJ1-1. Sample: peripheral blood. This TCR derives from a human donor in good health. The chain's CDR3 is CASNYGQGWTEAFF.